The sequence of this T cell receptor (beta chain) was determined in a study of cytomegalovirus exposure and HLA in healthy donors. The study, taken as a whole, reports: HLA restriction was apparent for most CMV-associated TCR beta chains in a later analysis.

The PCR employed 60 Vbeta primers together with 13 Jbeta primers. Assay: immunoSEQ multiplex PCR; the TCRdb copy retains only in-frame clones and omits some. The repertoire holds about 160,000 clones, with 77% as singletons. Germline-derived CDR1 and CDR2 are SGDLS and YYNGEE. This CDR3 contains 11 residues. Trimming pared 3 bases from V and 3 bases from J, leaving 4 bases between. Comment on this clone: Its antigen remains unidentified.

This chain joins TRBV9 and TRBJ2-7; D remains ambiguous. The specimen sequenced was PBMCs. This sequence originates from a woman in her twenties or thirties in good health and CMV-seronegative. The CDR3 coding sequence is TGTGCCAGCAGCGCAGGCTACGAGCAGTACTTC. Protein: CASSAGYEQYF.